A single sample is the source of the 8 T cell receptor beta chains below, sequenced in a study of blood T cell repertoires in COVID-19. Assay: immunoSEQ multiplex PCR; the TCRdb copy retains only in-frame clones and omits some. The table shows some 110,000 clones, with roughly 82% occurring only once. Material: peripheral blood. Source of these receptors: a man in his 60s with acute or convalescent COVID-19.

The chain recombines TRBV10-1 with TRBJ2-4, with a tentative D call TRBD1 (8 bases). Per the germline V gene, CDR1 is WNHNN and CDR2 is SYGVQD (reference sequence). The CDR3 is made up of 16 amino acids. V was pared by 10 bases and J by 1 base, with 20 bases between. Here the CDR3 DNA reads TGCGCCAACGACCGACAGGGGAGGGGGGCCAAAAACATTCAGTACTTC. The encoded protein is CANDRQGRGAKNIQYF.

The chain uses TRBV20-1 and TRBJ2-1; tentative D call: TRBD2 (5 bases). This CDR3 is built from 11 residues. Trimming shortened V by 5 bases and J by 10 bases, and 12 bases separated the two germline ends. CDR1 is DFQATT, CDR2 SNEGSKA, per germline (reference sequence). In nucleotides, the CDR3 is TGCAGTGCTCTCGGGGTAGCGGAGCAGTTCTTC. This gives the protein CSALGVAEQFF.

This chain uses TRBV18 with TRBJ1-1; D uncertain. CDR3 size: 14 residues. Looked up from germline, CDR1 is KGHSH and CDR2 is LQKENI. The germline V and J ends were trimmed by 2 bases and 6 bases, with 13 bases remaining between them. The CDR3 DNA follows: TGTGCCAGCTCACCAGGCCGAGGAGGCCCTGAAGCTTTCTTT. This sequence encodes CASSPGRGGPEAFF.

This clone has only a few counts. V and J are TRBV5-1 and TRBJ2-1; 7 bases map to TRBD2. Germline-derived CDR1 and CDR2 are SGHRS and YFSETQ. The CDR3 runs to 14 residues. The J segment lost 4 bases and the V segment lost 8 bases, leaving 9 bases of the junction unmatched. As DNA, the CDR3 is TGCGCCAGTACCCTGGGGGGAGGGTACAATGAGCAGTTCTTC. Protein: CASTLGGGYNEQFF. Complete variable domain (other parts from reference TRBV5-1 and TRBJ2-1): KAGVTQTPRYLIKTRGQQVTLSCSPISGHRSVSWYQQTPGQGLQFLFEYFSETQRNKGNFPGRFSGRQFSNSRSEMNVSTLELGDSALYLCASTLGGGYNEQFFGPGTRLTVL.

This chain joins TRBV9 and TRBJ2-2; D gene ambiguous. V was trimmed by 0 bases and J by 4 bases, leaving 4 bases between them. The CDR3 is 13 residues long. Germline CDR1 is SGDLS and CDR2 is YYNGEE. CDR3 amino acids: CASSVGLTGELFF. As DNA, the CDR3 is TGTGCCAGCAGCGTAGGGCTCACCGGGGAGCTGTTTTTT.

The CDR3 loop is CASSLQGGAGAYEQYF. The CDR3 DNA follows: TGTGCCAGCAGCTTACAAGGAGGAGCAGGGGCCTACGAGCAGTACTTC. This sequence joins TRBV7-9 and TRBJ2-7; D is possibly TRBD1 (6 bases). In germline, CDR1 is SEHNR, CDR2 FQNEAQ (reference sequence). Deletions cut 2 bases from V and 2 bases from J, with 16 bases between. This CDR3 is built from 16 residues.

This clone occurred a few times. V and J are TRBV5-8 and TRBJ2-1; D perhaps matches TRBD2 (6 bases). Germline loops: CDR1 SGHTS, CDR2 YDEGEE. The CDR3 has 15 residues. The V gene lost 5 bases and the J gene lost 0 bases, with 12 bases spanning the gap. CDR3 sequence (DNA): TGTGCCAGCAGGAGCGACGGGAGCTCCTACAATGAGCAGTTCTTC. Its protein product is CASRSDGSSYNEQFF.

The V gene is TRBV4-2, the J gene TRBJ2-5; TRBD2 matches 13 bases. The germline CDR1 and CDR2 sequences are LGHNA and YNFKEQ. The CDR3 is 17 amino acids. V lost 4 bases, J lost 2 bases, and 7 bases stayed unmatched. The chain's CDR3 is CASSPGLAGALQETQYF. The CDR3 region has the DNA TGTGCCAGCAGCCCCGGACTAGCGGGGGCCCTACAAGAGACCCAGTACTTC.